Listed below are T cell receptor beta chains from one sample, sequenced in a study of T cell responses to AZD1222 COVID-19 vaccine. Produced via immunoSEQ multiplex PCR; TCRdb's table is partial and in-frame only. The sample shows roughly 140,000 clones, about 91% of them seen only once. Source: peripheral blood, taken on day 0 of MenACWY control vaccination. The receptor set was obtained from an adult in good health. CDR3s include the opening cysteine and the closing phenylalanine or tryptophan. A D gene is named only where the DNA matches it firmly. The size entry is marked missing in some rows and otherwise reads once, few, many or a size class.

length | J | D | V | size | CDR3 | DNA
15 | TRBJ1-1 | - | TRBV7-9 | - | CASSPNSVGSTEAFF | TGTGCCAGCAGTCCCAATAGCGTAGGGAGCACTGAAGCTTTCTTT
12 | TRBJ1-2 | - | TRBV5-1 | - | CASSVEGYGYTF | TGCGCCAGCAGCGTGGAAGGATATGGCTACACCTTC
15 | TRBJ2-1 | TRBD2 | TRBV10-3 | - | CAINYGTSGNNEQFF | TGTGCCATCAATTATGGGACTAGCGGAAACAATGAGCAGTTCTTC
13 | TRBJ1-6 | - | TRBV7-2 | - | CASSLNPYSPLHF | TGTGCCAGCAGCTTAAACCCGTATTCACCCCTCCACTTT
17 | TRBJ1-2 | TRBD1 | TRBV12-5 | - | CASGLVVGAGGMQGYTF | TGTGCTAGTGGTTTGGTAGTTGGGGCAGGGGGTATGCAGGGCTACACCTTC
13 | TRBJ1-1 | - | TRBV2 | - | CASKAQFNTEAFF | TGTGCCAGCAAGGCCCAGTTTAACACTGAAGCTTTCTTT
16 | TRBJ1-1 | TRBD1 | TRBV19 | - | CASSRGQGATNTEAFF | TGTGCCAGTAGTCGGGGACAGGGGGCAACTAACACTGAAGCTTTCTTT
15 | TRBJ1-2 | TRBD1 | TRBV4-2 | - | CASSGQAGGDYGYTF | TGTGCCAGCAGTGGACAGGCCGGGGGTGACTATGGCTACACCTTC
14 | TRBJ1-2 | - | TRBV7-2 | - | CASSLDRVSYGYTF | TGTGCCAGCAGCTTAGACAGGGTTAGCTATGGCTACACCTTC
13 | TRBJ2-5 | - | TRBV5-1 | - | CASSWTVQETQYF | TGCGCCAGCAGCTGGACAGTCCAAGAGACCCAGTACTTC
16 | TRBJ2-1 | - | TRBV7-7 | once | CASSLDQGFSYNEQFF | TGTGCTAGCAGCTTAGATCAGGGGTTCTCCTACAATGAGCAGTTCTTC
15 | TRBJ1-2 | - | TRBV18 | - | CASSPGRTPDYGYTF | TGTGCCAGCTCACCGGGACGGACACCTGACTATGGCTACACCTTC
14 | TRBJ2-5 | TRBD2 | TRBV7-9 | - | CASRSLAGDGTQYF | TGTGCCAGCAGATCCCTAGCGGGGGACGGGACCCAGTACTTC
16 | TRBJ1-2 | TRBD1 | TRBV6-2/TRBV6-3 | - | CASSDTRQGTTRGYTF | TGTGCCAGCAGCGATACCCGACAGGGGACTACCAGGGGCTACACCTTC
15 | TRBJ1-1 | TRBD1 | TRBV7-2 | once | CASTLTGGLNTEAFF | TGTGCCAGCACCTTGACAGGGGGCCTGAACACTGAAGCTTTCTTT
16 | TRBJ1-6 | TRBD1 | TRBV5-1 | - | CASSAPQGAYNSPLHF | TGCGCCAGCAGCGCTCCACAGGGGGCGTATAATTCACCCCTCCACTTT
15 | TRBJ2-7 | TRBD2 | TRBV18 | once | CASRLLTGGPYEQYF | TGTGCCAGCCGTCTACTGACGGGAGGACCCTACGAGCAGTACTTC
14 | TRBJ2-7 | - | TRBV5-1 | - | CASSVGGGVDEQYF | TGCGCCAGCAGCGTTGGTGGAGGGGTAGACGAGCAGTACTTC
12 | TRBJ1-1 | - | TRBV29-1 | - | CSVGGLDREAFF | TGCAGCGTTGGGGGTCTCGATAGGGAAGCTTTCTTT
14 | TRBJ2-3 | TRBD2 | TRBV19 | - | CASRTSGGAHTQYF | TGTGCCAGTAGGACTAGCGGGGGGGCCCATACGCAGTATTTT
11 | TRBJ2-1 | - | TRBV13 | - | CASSLEDEQFF | TGTGCCAGCAGCCTAGAGGATGAGCAGTTCTTC
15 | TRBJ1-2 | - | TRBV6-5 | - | CASNLTPGYAYGYTF | TGTGCCAGCAATCTAACCCCAGGGTATGCCTATGGCTACACCTTC
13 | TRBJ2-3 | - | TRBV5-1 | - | CASSLAGGDTQYF | TGCGCCAGCAGCTTGGCAGGGGGGGATACGCAGTATTTT
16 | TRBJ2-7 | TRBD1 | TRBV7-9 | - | CASSIRTRQGRNEQYF | TGTGCCAGCAGCATTAGAACCAGACAGGGCCGGAACGAGCAGTACTTC
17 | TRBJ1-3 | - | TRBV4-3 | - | CASSQDILQYSGNTIYF | TGCGCCAGCAGCCAAGATATTCTTCAGTACTCTGGAAACACCATATATTTT
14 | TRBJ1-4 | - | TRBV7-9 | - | CASSWGQPDEKLFF | TGTGCCAGCAGCTGGGGTCAACCCGATGAAAAACTGTTTTTT
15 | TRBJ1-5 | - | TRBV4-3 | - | CASSQDEGGSQPQHF | TGCGCCAGCAGCCAAGATGAAGGGGGAAGTCAGCCCCAGCATTTT
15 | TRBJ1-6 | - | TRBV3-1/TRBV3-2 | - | CASSQAFRVRSPLHF | TGTGCCAGCAGCCAAGCTTTCAGGGTTCGTTCACCCCTCCACTTT
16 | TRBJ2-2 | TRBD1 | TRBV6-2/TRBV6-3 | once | CASSRGTGSNTGELFF | TGTGCCAGCAGCCGGGGGACAGGGTCCAACACCGGGGAGCTGTTTTTT
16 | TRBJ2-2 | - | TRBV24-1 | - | CATSDRRGGNTGELFF | TGTGCCACCAGTGACCGTCGCGGAGGCAACACCGGGGAGCTGTTTTTT
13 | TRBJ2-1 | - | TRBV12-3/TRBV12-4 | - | CASSGRRGNEQFF | TGTGCCAGCAGTGGAAGGAGGGGAAATGAGCAGTTCTTC
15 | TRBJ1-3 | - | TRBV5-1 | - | CASTSGGGTGNTIYF | TGCGCCAGCACCTCCGGCGGGGGCACTGGAAACACCATATATTTT
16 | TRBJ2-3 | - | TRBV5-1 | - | CASSPLARVGPDTQYF | TGCGCCAGCAGCCCCCTAGCGAGAGTGGGGCCAGATACGCAGTATTTT
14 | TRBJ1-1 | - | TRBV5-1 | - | CASSLDRRNTEAFF | TGCGCCAGCAGCTTGGACAGGAGAAACACTGAAGCTTTCTTT
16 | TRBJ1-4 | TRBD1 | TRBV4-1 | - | CASSHGTVPTNEKLFF | TGCGCCAGCAGCCACGGGACAGTCCCAACTAATGAAAAACTGTTTTTT
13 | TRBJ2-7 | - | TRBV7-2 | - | CASSSLGPGEQYF | TGTGCCAGCAGCTCACTCGGGCCGGGTGAGCAGTACTTC
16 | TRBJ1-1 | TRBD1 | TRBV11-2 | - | CASSLRDRAVNTEAFF | TGTGCCAGCAGCCTCCGGGACAGGGCTGTCAACACTGAAGCTTTCTTT
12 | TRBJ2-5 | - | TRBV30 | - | CACSRVLETQYF | TGTGCCTGTTCCCGGGTCCTCGAGACCCAGTACTTC
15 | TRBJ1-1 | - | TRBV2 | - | CASSEAGIGTAEAFF | TGTGCCAGCAGTGAAGCAGGGATAGGGACGGCTGAAGCTTTCTTT
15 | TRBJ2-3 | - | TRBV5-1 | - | CASSLLRGGTDTQYF | TGCGCCAGCAGCCTGTTGCGCGGGGGCACAGATACGCAGTATTTT
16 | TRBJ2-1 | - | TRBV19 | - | CASTSSRRSPYNEQFF | TGTGCCAGTACCAGCTCAAGACGCAGCCCCTACAATGAGCAGTTCTTC
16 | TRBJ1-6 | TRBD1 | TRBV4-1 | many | CASSQETGTGFSPLHF | TGCGCCAGCAGCCAAGAGACCGGGACAGGGTTTTCACCCCTCCACTTT
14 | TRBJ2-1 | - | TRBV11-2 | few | CASSLVPGTNEQFF | TGTGCCAGCAGCTTAGTGCCCGGGACCAATGAGCAGTTCTTC
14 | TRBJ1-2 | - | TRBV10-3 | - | CAIRDASGGHGYTF | TGTGCCATCAGGGACGCCTCGGGGGGGCACGGCTACACCTTC
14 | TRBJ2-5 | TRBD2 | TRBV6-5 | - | CASSLGGGEETQYF | TGTGCCAGCAGCCTAGGTGGGGGGGAAGAGACCCAGTACTTC
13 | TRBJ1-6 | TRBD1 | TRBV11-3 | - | CASRTGGDSPLHF | TGTGCCAGCAGGACAGGGGGGGATTCACCCCTCCACTTT
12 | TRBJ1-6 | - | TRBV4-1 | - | CASSQGNGPLHF | TGCGCCAGCAGCCAAGGAAACGGGCCCCTCCACTTT
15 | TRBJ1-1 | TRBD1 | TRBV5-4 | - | CASSLVRGLHTEAFF | TGTGCCAGCAGCTTGGTTAGGGGGCTTCACACTGAAGCTTTCTTT
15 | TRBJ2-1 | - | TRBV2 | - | CASSGSADSYNEQFF | TGTGCCAGCAGTGGCTCAGCGGACTCCTACAATGAGCAGTTCTTC
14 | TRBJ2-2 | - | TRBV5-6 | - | CASSPGPADGELFF | TGTGCCAGCAGCCCGGGGCCAGCCGATGGGGAGCTGTTTTTT
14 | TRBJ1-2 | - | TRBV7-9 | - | CASSPPNREKGYTF | TGTGCCAGCAGCCCTCCAAACAGGGAGAAAGGCTACACCTTC
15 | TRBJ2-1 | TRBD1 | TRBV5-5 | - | CASSLGTGLYNEQFF | TGTGCCAGCAGCCTCGGGACAGGGCTCTACAATGAGCAGTTCTTC
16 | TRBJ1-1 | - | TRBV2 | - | CASKGFNHPGDTEAFF | TGTGCCAGCAAGGGGTTCAACCATCCCGGGGACACTGAAGCTTTCTTT
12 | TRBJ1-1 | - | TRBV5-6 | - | CASSWDGTEAFF | TGTGCCAGCAGCTGGGACGGGACTGAAGCTTTCTTT
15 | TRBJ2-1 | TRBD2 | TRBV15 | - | CATSREAGGRNEQFF | TGTGCCACCAGCAGAGAAGCGGGGGGGCGGAATGAGCAGTTCTTC
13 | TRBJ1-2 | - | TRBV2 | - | CASSATDSYGYTF | TGTGCCAGCAGTGCCACCGATTCCTATGGCTACACCTTC
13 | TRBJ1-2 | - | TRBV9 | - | CASSAAGNYGYTF | TGTGCCAGCAGCGCTGCCGGTAACTATGGCTACACCTTC
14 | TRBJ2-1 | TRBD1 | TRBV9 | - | CASSPRTGRNEQFF | TGTGCCAGCAGCCCGAGGACAGGGCGCAATGAGCAGTTCTTC
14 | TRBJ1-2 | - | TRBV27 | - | CASSLSARDYGYTF | TGTGCCAGCAGTTTATCGGCGAGGGACTATGGCTACACCTTC